This T cell receptor beta chain was sequenced for a study of T cells in localized non-small cell lung cancer. The V gene's germline CDR1 is MNHEY and CDR2 SVGAGI. The CDR3 consists of 13 residues. V lost 5 bases, J lost 4 bases, and 3 bases stayed unmatched. Study-wide findings and caveats: Only one tumor region went through sequencing, so heterogeneity may still be there.

TCRdb's copy holds only in-frame clones and misses some; the assay was immunoSEQ multiplex PCR. The data hold approximately 35,000 clones, with 91% observed a single time. Turning to this clone: Its antigen is still unknown.

This TCR came from a man aged 35 to 69 with stage II lung adenocarcinoma. The rearrangement joins TRBV6-5 to TRBJ2-5; 8 bases map to TRBD1. The sample here was PBMCs, taken before any cancer treatment. DNA for the CDR3: TGTGCCAGCAGTCGCGACAGGGGAGAGACCCAGTACTTC. Translating gives CASSRDRGETQYF.